The 8 T cell receptor beta chains presented below share a single source sample, sequenced in a study of T cells expressing NK-cell markers. One entry per CDR3 protein, without DNA, is what TCRdb gives after re-calling the 5' RACE reads. The specimen's table records almost 450,000 distinct CDR3 sequences. Sequencing used blood T cells: a sorted CD56 or NKG2C T cell subset, CD4+ or CD8+ T cells, or bulk PBMC T cells (not recorded which). The origin of the receptors is a woman between 18 and 70 years old in good health.

The gene calls are TRBV6-1 and TRBJ1-1. Germline V gives CDR1 MNHNS, CDR2 SASEGT. This CDR3 is built from 13 residues. The CDR3 protein is CASRNTLDTEAFF.

The genes are TRBV20-1 and TRBJ1-1. Per the germline V gene, CDR1 is DFQATT and CDR2 is SNEGSKA (reference sequence). This CDR3 is built from 13 residues. This CDR3 is CSAAGGVNTEAFF.

The chain has TRBV3-1 and TRBJ2-3; the D call from TCRdb, TRBD1, cannot be confirmed without DNA. Germline V CDR1 and CDR2: LGHDT, YNNKEL (reference sequence). CDR3 size: 15 residues. The CDR3 here is CASSQVEGAKDTQYF.

This chain links TRBV5-5 with TRBJ1-4. The CDR3 is 12 amino acids. Germline assignment: CDR1 SGHKS and CDR2 YYEKEE (reference sequence). The chain's CDR3 is CASSFAGEKLFF.

The gene calls are TRBV15 and TRBJ2-1; no DNA is available, so the TRBD1 call from TCRdb remains unchecked. The CDR3 totals 12 residues. From germline, CDR1 is LNHNV and CDR2 YYDKDF (reference sequence). CDR3 sequence reads: CATSAPSYEQFF.

This sequence joins TRBV7-2 and TRBJ1-1. CDR3 length: 13 amino acids. CDR1 is SGHTA and CDR2 is FQGNSA in the germline V gene. CDR3 loop: CASSFRRFTEAFF.

This sequence joins TRBV7-9 and TRBJ1-6; the TCRdb call, TRBD1, lacks DNA for checking. CDR1 and CDR2 (germline): SEHNR, FQNEAQ (reference sequence). The CDR3 covers 15 residues. CDR3 amino acids: CASSSDRVAISPLHF.

The CDR3 sequence: CASSLLQLAGTGELFF. The V gene is TRBV5-1, the J gene TRBJ2-2; there is no DNA to check the TCRdb D call of TRBD2. This CDR3 is 16 amino acids long. CDR1 and CDR2 from the germline V gene are SGHRS and YFSETQ.